Here is one TCR beta chain with its context. Its matching antigen is unknown. Germline lookup yields CDR1 MGHRA and CDR2 YSYEKL. V lost 0 bases to trimming and J lost 6 bases; unmatched junction nucleotides: 7. This CDR3 is built from 15 residues. TCRdb redid the calling of the reads with MiXCR, one entry per CDR3 protein. Of a few hundred thousand distinct CDR3 sequences in the sample, roughly 34% are singletons; the top ten hold roughly 13%. This sample stems from a study of T cell repertoires in cytomegalovirus infection. Study context: Evidence of both CMV infection and a matching HLA type came from public TCR beta signatures.

Overall study findings and caveats: Ex vivo, HLA-C-restricted CMV-specific TCR beta clonotypes prevailed over the rest of the response.

The rearrangement joins TRBV4-1 to TRBJ1-2; 7 nucleotides match TRBD1. This receptor was taken from a human donor in good health (CMV status not recorded). Some clones in this sample may be carry-over from other donors' samples. The sequencing here drew on cultured PBMCs, taken from culture after CMV antigen stimulation. CDR3 nucleotide sequence: TGCGCCAGCAGCCAAGATAAGACAGGGTTCCATGGCTACACCTTC. Its protein is CASSQDKTGFHGYTF.